The source of this T cell receptor (beta chain) is a study of cytomegalovirus exposure and HLA in healthy donors. Across the study: In an earlier analysis, around 100 million unique TCR beta sequences were found from about 180 million T cells.

Amplification used 60 Vbeta primers and 13 Jbeta primers. This table comes from immunoSEQ multiplex PCR, and its TCRdb copy is limited to in-frame clones, with some not included. Of about 94,000 clones detected, about four fifths appear once; the ten largest clones hold 10%. The CDR3 has 14 amino acids. Looked up from germline, CDR1 is MNHEY and CDR2 is SVGAGI. The ends lost 0 bases at V and 7 bases at J; junction bases unmatched: 4. Input material: PBMCs. This clonotype was obtained from a human donor in good health. The gene calls are TRBV6-5 and TRBJ1-1, with TRBD1 identical over 8 bases. The CDR3 sequence is CASSYSRGRIEAFF. The CDR3 DNA reads TGTGCCAGCAGTTACTCCAGGGGGCGGATTGAAGCTTTCTTT.